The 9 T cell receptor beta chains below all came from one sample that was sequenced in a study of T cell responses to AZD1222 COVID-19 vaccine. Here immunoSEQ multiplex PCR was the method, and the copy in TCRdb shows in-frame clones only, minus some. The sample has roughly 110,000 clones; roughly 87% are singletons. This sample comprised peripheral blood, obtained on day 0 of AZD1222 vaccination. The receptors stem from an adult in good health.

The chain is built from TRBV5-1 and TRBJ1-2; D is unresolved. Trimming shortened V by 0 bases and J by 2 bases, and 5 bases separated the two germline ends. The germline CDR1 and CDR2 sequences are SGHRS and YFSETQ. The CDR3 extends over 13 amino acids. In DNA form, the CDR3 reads TGCGCCAGCAGCTTGGGGCCGAACTATGGCTACACCTTC. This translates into CASSLGPNYGYTF.

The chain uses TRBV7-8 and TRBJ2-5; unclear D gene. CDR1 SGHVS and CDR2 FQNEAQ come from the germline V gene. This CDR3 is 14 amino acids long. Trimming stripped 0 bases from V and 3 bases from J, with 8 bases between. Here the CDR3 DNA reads TGTGCCAGCAGCTTAGCCCGAAGCGAAGAGACCCAGTACTTC. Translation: CASSLARSEETQYF.

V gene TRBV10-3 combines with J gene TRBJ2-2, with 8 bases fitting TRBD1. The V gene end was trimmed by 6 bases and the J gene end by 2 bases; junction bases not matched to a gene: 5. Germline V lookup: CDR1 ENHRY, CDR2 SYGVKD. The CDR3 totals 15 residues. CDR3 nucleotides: TGTGCCATCAGCGTCCAGGGGGCTAACACCGGGGAGCTGTTTTTT. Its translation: CAISVQGANTGELFF.

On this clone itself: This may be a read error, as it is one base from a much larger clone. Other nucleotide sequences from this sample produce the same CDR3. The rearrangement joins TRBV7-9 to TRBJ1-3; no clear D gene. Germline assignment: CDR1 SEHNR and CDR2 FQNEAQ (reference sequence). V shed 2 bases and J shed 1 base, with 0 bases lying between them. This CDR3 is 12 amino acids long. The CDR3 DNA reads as TGTGCCAGCAGCTTATCTGGAAACACCATATATTTT. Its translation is CASSLSGNTIYF.

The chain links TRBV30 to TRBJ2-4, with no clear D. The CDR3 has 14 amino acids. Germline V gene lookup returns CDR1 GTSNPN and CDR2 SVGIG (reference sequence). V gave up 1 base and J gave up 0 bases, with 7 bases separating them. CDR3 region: CAWSGTVAKNIQYF. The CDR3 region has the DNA TGTGCCTGGAGTGGAACTGTAGCCAAAAACATTCAGTACTTC.

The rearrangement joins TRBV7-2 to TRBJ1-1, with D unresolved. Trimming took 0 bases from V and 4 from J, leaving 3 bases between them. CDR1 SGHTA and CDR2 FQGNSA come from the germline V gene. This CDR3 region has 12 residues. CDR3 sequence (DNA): TGTGCCAGCAGCTTAGCCGGCACTGAAGCTTTCTTT. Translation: CASSLAGTEAFF.

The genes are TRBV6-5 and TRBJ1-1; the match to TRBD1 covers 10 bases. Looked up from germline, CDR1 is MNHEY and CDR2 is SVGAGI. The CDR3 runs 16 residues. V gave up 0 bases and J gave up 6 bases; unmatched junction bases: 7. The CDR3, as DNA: TGTGCCAGCAGTTACTCTGACAGGGGGCGCTCGGCTGAAGCTTTCTTT. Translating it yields CASSYSDRGRSAEAFF.

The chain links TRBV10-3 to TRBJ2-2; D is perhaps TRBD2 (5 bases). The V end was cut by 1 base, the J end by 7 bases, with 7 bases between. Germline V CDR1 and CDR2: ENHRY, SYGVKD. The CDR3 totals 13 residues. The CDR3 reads CAISELEVGELFF. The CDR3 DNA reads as TGTGCCATCAGTGAGTTGGAGGTCGGGGAGCTGTTTTTT.

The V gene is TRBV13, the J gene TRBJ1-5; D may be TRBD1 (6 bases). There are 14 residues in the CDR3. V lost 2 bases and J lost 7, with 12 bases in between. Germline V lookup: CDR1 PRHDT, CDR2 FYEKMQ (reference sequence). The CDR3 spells CASSLRGARQPQHF. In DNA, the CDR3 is TGTGCCAGCAGCTTAAGGGGGGCGCGGCAGCCCCAGCATTTT.